This T cell receptor (beta chain) was observed in a study of graft-versus-host responses after intestinal transplantation. Germline-derived CDR1 and CDR2 are SGDLS and YYNGEE. The CDR3 runs to 15 residues. The J segment lost 3 bases and the V segment lost 2 bases, leaving 4 bases of the junction unmatched. As concerns this clone: The antigen remains unidentified.

TCRdb's copy holds only in-frame clones and misses some; the assay was immunoSEQ multiplex PCR. The sample includes 9,500 to 14,000 clones, around 83% seen only once; the top ten take around 35%. Notes on the study in general: Peak GvH clone levels in circulation were associated with early post-transplant HvG declines.

The material was PBMCs, obtained approximately 490 days after intestinal transplant. The clonotype comes from a human patient who received an intestinal transplant, so some T cells may come from the graft donor. V usage is TRBV9 and J usage is TRBJ2-5; 10 bases are shared with TRBD2. The CDR3 DNA sequence: TGTGCCAGCAGCGTTGAACTAGCGGGGAAAGAGACCCAGTACTTC. It specifies CASSVELAGKETQYF.